A single sample is the source of the 13 T cell receptor beta chains below, sequenced in a study of T-cell reconstitution after alpha-beta-depleted transplantation in children. The TCRbeta library incorporated unique molecular identifiers. Using its own MiXCR run on the PCR reads, TCRdb lists one record per CDR3 protein. The sample shows approximately 520,000 distinct CDR3 sequences, 11% of them seen only once. The material was PBMCs, mostly from graft donor cells, obtained 180 days after TCRalphabeta/CD19-depleted stem cell transplant. All receptors derive from a female patient between 2 and 15 years old who had a stem cell transplant for aplastic anemia, so the T cells may come from the graft donor.

The chain joins TRBV6-5 to TRBJ2-1; 7 bases map to TRBD2. The CDR3 has 17 amino acids. The J segment lost 5 bases and the V segment lost 1 base, leaving 11 bases of the junction unmatched. The germline V gene has CDR1 MNHEY and CDR2 SVGAGI. As DNA, the CDR3 is TGTGCCAGCAGTTACTTTCCAGCGGGAAGTAGCGACAATGAGCAGTTCTTC. Translating gives CASSYFPAGSSDNEQFF.

This clonotype was found a few times. This chain uses TRBV29-1 with TRBJ1-1; the match to TRBD1 covers 7 bases. CDR1 is SQVTM, CDR2 ANQGSEA, per germline. The CDR3 sequence is 15 residues long. Unmatched junction bases numbered 12, after V lost 4 bases and J lost 4 bases. The CDR3, as DNA: TGCAGCGTTGGCGGGACAGCTTTTGATGCCACTGAAGCTTTCTTT. This sequence encodes CSVGGTAFDATEAFF. The full variable domain, rest sourced from reference TRBV29-1 and TRBJ1-1, is SAVISQKPSRDICQRGTSLTIQCQVDSQVTMMFWYRQQPGQSLTLIATANQGSEATYESGFVIDKFPISRPNLTFSTLTVSNMSPEDSSIYLCSVGGTAFDATEAFFGQGTRLTVV.

This clonotype was observed a few times. The chain has TRBV29-1 and TRBJ2-1, with 10 nucleotides matching TRBD1. This CDR3 is built from 13 residues. The V gene's germline CDR1 is SQVTM and CDR2 ANQGSEA. V was clipped by 6 bases and J by 10 bases; unmatched bases: 9. Here the CDR3 reads CSVPGQGFGEQFF. The CDR3 bases are TGCAGCGTACCGGGACAGGGGTTTGGGGAGCAGTTCTTC.

This chain links TRBV9 with TRBJ2-4; 9 bases match TRBD1. CDR1 and CDR2 from the germline V gene are SGDLS and YYNGEE. V lost 0 bases to trimming and J lost 1 base; unmatched junction nucleotides: 5. The CDR3 is 17 residues long. The CDR3 DNA is TGTGCCAGCAGCGTAGCCCGGGACAGGGTGGCCAAAAACATTCAGTACTTC. Protein product: CASSVARDRVAKNIQYF. The entire variable domain, with the rest obtained from reference TRBV9 and TRBJ2-4, is as follows: DSGVTQTPKHLITATGQRVTLRCSPRSGDLSVYWYQQSLDQGLQFLIQYYNGEERAKGNILERFSAQQFPDLHSELNLSSLELGDSALYFCASSVARDRVAKNIQYFGAGTRLSVL.

There are a few counts of this clonotype. The rearrangement joins TRBV7-2 to TRBJ1-1; 7 bases map to TRBD1. V was clipped by 3 bases and J by 4 bases; unmatched bases: 5. CDR1 is SGHTA, CDR2 FQGNSA, per germline. This CDR3 has 14 residues. CDR3 in DNA: TGTGCCAGCAGCTTCGCCCCAGGGGGCACTGAAGCTTTCTTT. Encoded protein: CASSFAPGGTEAFF.

This clonotype was observed a few times. The chain employs TRBV9 and TRBJ1-2, with 10 bases aligning to TRBD1. This CDR3 has 14 residues. J gave up 7 bases and V 3 bases, and 6 bases lay outside the gene matches. From germline, CDR1 is SGDLS and CDR2 YYNGEE. CDR3 region: CASSGDRGPGGYTF. Written as DNA, the CDR3 is TGTGCCAGCAGCGGAGACAGGGGGCCCGGTGGCTACACCTTC.

The sample holds many counts of this clonotype. The V gene is TRBV7-9, the J gene TRBJ1-2; D is uncertain. V was cut by 6 bases and J by 0 bases, with 17 bases left in between. CDR3 length: 16 residues. CDR1 SEHNR and CDR2 FQNEAQ come from the germline V gene (reference sequence). The CDR3 nucleotides are TGTGCCAGCAGATCGGTCCCTACCGGGCCTAACTATGGCTACACCTTC. Its protein product is CASRSVPTGPNYGYTF.

This clonotype was counted only a few times. The genes are TRBV7-2 and TRBJ2-7; possibly TRBD2 for D (6 bases). The V end was cut by 2 bases, the J end by 1 base, with 18 bases between. CDR1 is SGHTA, CDR2 FQGNSA, per germline. The CDR3 is 17 residues long. The CDR3, as DNA: TGTGCCAGCAGCTTAAACGGAATAGGCGCGGGGTCCTACGAGCAGTACGTC. It encodes CASSLNGIGAGSYEQYV.

This clonotype was detected only a few times. The rearrangement links TRBV5-5 to TRBJ1-5; D is unclear. Germline values: CDR1 SGHKS, CDR2 YYEKEE (reference sequence). The CDR3 runs to 15 residues. The V end lost 0 bases, the J end lost 3 bases, and 10 bases lay between the germline ends. The CDR3 coding sequence is TGTGCCAGCAGCTTGGTTAGCGGGGACAATCAGCCCCAGCATTTT. This codes for CASSLVSGDNQPQHF. The whole variable domain, filled in from reference TRBV5-5 and TRBJ1-5, reads DAGVTQSPTHLIKTRGQQVTLRCSPISGHKSVSWYQQVLGQGPQFIFQYYEKEERGRGNFPDRFSARQFPNYSSELNVNALLLGDSALYLCASSLVSGDNQPQHFGDGTRLSIL.

This clonotype was seen ten or more times. J is TRBJ1-1 and V is TRBV10-3; no firm D call. CDR1 is ENHRY, CDR2 SYGVKD, per germline. Trimming stripped 6 bases from V and 7 bases from J, with 12 bases between. This CDR3 comprises 12 residues. The CDR3 DNA follows: TGTGCCATCAGGGGCGGGCCGGGTGAAGCTTTCTTT. Protein: CAIRGGPGEAFF.

The chain uses TRBV18 and TRBJ2-5, with 8 nucleotides matching TRBD2. V lost 1 base to trimming and J lost 1 base; unmatched junction nucleotides: 14. CDR1 and CDR2 (germline): KGHSH, LQKENI. The CDR3 length is 19 residues. The CDR3 DNA follows: TGTGCCAGCTCACCACGGTTCGGTAGCGGGACCAATTTCCAAGAGACCCAGTACTTC. Its protein product is CASSPRFGSGTNFQETQYF.

This clonotype came up many times. The genes are TRBV6-5 and TRBJ2-1; D not resolved. V lost 0 bases and J 7 bases, leaving 22 bases between the germline ends. The CDR3 length is 18 residues. In germline, CDR1 is MNHEY, CDR2 SVGAGI. The CDR3 sequence is CASSYSGLAARAANEQFF. The CDR3 region has the DNA TGTGCCAGCAGTTACTCGGGCTTGGCAGCAAGGGCCGCGAATGAGCAGTTCTTC.

At least ten counts were recorded for this clonotype. V is TRBV28 and J is TRBJ1-1, with D unclear. This CDR3 spans 18 amino acids. With 4 bases removed from V and 0 bases from J, the gap between germline ends came to 21 bases. Germline V CDR1 and CDR2: MDHEN, SYDVKM. The CDR3 nucleotides read TGTGCCAGCAGTTCCCCCCTCCGAAAGACGGGGATGAACACTGAAGCTTTCTTT. Protein sequence: CASSSPLRKTGMNTEAFF.